This record looks at one T cell receptor (beta chain) sequence and its context. Its cognate antigen is unknown. The CDR3 totals 15 residues. This sample was included in a study of monozygotic twins with inflammatory bowel disease. Study findings and constraints: Relative clonotype sharing with others was diminished in IBD patients versus healthy twins, particularly with disease activity.

Unsorted whole blood yielded the total RNA, with T cells left unselected. An amount of roughly 3,500 ng of total RNA was used for each TCR library. Nested PCRs of approximately 16 and 10 cycles, two in total, were run on TCRalpha and TCRbeta cDNA. TCRdb reprocessed the 5' RACE reads and keeps a single row for each CDR3 protein, giving no DNA. The sample data list fewer than 450,000 distinct CDR3 sequences. The chain uses TRBV12-3 or TRBV12-4 and TRBJ2-7; the D gene TCRdb calls, TRBD1, cannot be checked with no DNA. Sequences were obtained from blood. The TCR was taken from a human donor with ulcerative colitis or Crohn's disease, or a healthy co-twin of an affected twin (not recorded which). CDR3 protein: CASSFGGTLNYEQYF.